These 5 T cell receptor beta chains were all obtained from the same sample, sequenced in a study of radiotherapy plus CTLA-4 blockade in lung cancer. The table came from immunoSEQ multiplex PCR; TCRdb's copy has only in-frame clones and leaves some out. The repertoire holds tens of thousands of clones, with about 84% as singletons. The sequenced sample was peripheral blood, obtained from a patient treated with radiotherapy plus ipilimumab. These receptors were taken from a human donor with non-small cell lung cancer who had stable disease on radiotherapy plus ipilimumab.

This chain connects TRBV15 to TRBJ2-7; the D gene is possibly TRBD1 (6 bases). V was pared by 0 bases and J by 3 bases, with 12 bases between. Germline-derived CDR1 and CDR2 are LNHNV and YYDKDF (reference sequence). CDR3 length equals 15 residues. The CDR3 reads CATSRDPGQFYEQYF. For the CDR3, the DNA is TGTGCCACCAGCAGAGATCCCGGACAGTTCTACGAGCAGTACTTC.

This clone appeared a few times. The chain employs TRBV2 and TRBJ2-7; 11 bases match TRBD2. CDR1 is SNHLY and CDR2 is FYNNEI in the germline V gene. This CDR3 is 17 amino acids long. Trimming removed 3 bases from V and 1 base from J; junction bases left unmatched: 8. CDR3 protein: CASSEWEGLAESYEQYF. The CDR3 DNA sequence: TGTGCCAGCAGTGAGTGGGAGGGACTAGCGGAATCCTACGAGCAGTACTTC.

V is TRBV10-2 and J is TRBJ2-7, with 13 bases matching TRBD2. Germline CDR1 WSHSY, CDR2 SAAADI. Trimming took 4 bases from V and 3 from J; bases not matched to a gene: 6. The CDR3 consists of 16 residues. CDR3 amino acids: CASSGTSGGPSYEQYF. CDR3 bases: TGCGCCAGCAGTGGGACTAGCGGGGGCCCAAGCTACGAGCAGTACTTC.

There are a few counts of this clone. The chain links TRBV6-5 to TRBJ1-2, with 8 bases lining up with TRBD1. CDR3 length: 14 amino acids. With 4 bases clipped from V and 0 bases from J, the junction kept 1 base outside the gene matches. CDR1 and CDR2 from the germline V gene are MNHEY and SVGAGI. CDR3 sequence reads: CASSSGGPNYGYTF. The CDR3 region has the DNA TGTGCCAGCAGTTCAGGGGGCCCTAACTATGGCTACACCTTC.

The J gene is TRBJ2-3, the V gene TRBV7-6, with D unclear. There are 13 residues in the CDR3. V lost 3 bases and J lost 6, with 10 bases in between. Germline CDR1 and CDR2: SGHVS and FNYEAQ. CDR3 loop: CASSLMSQDTQYF. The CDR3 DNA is TGTGCCAGCAGCTTGATGAGTCAGGATACGCAGTATTTT.